The 2 T cell receptor beta chains below all came from one sample that was sequenced in a study of T cells in Graves' hyperthyroidism and ophthalmopathy. The investigators amplified TCR beta CDR3 regions from RNA transcripts. Using the HTBI primer set, a first-round RT-PCR was run on the TCR CDR3. TCRdb called the multiplex PCR reads again in MiXCR, with one record for every CDR3 protein. The data hold around 390,000 distinct CDR3 sequences, with about 14% observed a single time. The sequenced material came from blood. These receptors originate from a woman in her twenties or thirties with Graves' ophthalmopathy.

This clonotype showed up just a few times. The rearrangement joins TRBV7-8 to TRBJ2-1; D ambiguous. Germline assignment: CDR1 SGHVS and CDR2 FQNEAQ. The CDR3 has 15 residues. Trimming stripped 2 bases from V and 9 bases from J, with 17 bases between. CDR3 residues: CASSLWGSESAEQFF. CDR3 in DNA: TGTGCCAGCAGCTTATGGGGTTCCGAGTCCGCTGAGCAGTTCTTC.

There are many counts of this clonotype. CDR3 DNA sequence: TGTGCCAGCAGCTTTTCCTACGAGCAGTACTTC. This sequence encodes CASSFSYEQYF. The chain combines TRBV7-9 with TRBJ2-7; unclear D gene. The CDR3 has 11 amino acids. Germline lookup yields CDR1 SEHNR and CDR2 FQNEAQ (reference sequence). Trimming shortened V by 3 bases and J by 1 base, and 1 base separated the two germline ends.